This entry concerns a single T cell receptor (beta chain). This entry is derived from a study of control samples from healthy donors and cancer patients. Clones were read by immunoSEQ multiplex PCR, and TCRdb kept only the in-frame ones, dropping some. The table lists 150,000 to 200,000 clones, around 92% of them singletons. CDR3 length: 16 residues. V shed 2 bases and J shed 5 bases, with 16 bases lying between them. Germline values: CDR1 MNHNY, CDR2 SVGAGI (reference sequence). V gene TRBV6-6 combines with J gene TRBJ2-1, with a weak D call TRBD2 (7 bases). Sequences were obtained from blood. This clonotype was obtained from a woman aged 25 to 39 in good health. This CDR3 reads CASSYGEGGIHNEQFF. The CDR3 bases are TGTGCCAGCAGTTACGGGGAGGGGGGGATCCACAATGAGCAGTTCTTC.